The T cell receptor (beta chain) under discussion was sequenced for a study of blood T cell repertoires in COVID-19. The method was immunoSEQ multiplex PCR; TCRdb's version includes in-frame clones alone and lacks a portion of them. This sample has over 90,000 clones, with roughly four fifths found just once. The clonotype was recovered from an older man with COVID-19, enrolled during active disease. The source material was peripheral blood.

The CDR3 DNA follows: TGTGCCAGCAGCTTAGGTGGTAGCGGGAGGAATGAGCAGTTCTTC. This sequence encodes CASSLGGSGRNEQFF. The chain has TRBV11-3 and TRBJ2-1; 10 bases fit TRBD2. The V and J ends lost 1 base and 7 bases, in that order; junction bases with no gene match: 4. This CDR3 comprises 15 residues. The V gene's germline CDR1 is SGHNT and CDR2 YENEEA.